These 18 T cell receptor beta chains came from one sample sequenced in a study of cytotoxic CD8 clonotypes in ibrutinib-treated CLL (dated by TCRdb to 2020 to 2023). Preparation of the library involved the immunoSEQ multiplex PCR assay. The source is immuneACCESS, and TCRdb retained only in-frame sequences with V and J called. Part of the clones is not carried over; for the studies checked, unresolved V genes explain less than half of this, and the remainder is unexplained. Counted in this sample were roughly 200,000 clones; 79% of them appeared once. The top ten clones comprise about 10% of the sample. What the time point label conveys for this sample: eleven to twelve months on ibrutinib. Material: PBMCs, obtained after 12 months of ibrutinib treatment. The receptors were gathered from a human donor with chronic lymphocytic leukemia.

The chain recombines TRBV27 with TRBJ2-1, with D perhaps TRBD2 (6 bases). Trimming pared 6 bases from V and 8 bases from J, leaving 29 bases between. CDR1 MNHEY and CDR2 SMNVEV come from the germline V gene (reference sequence). This CDR3 spans 18 amino acids. CDR3: CASSPSPPRLGLGDEQFF. CDR3 coding DNA: TGTGCCAGCAGCCCAAGCCCCCCCAGACTAGGTTTGGGGGATGAGCAGTTCTTC.

The chain uses TRBV18 and TRBJ1-1; D gene unclear. Germline CDR1 KGHSH, CDR2 LQKENI. Trimming removed 2 bases from V and 0 bases from J, with 10 bases in between. The CDR3 is 15 residues long. Here the CDR3 reads CASSPGIEMNTEAFF. DNA of the CDR3: TGTGCCAGCTCACCAGGTATCGAAATGAACACTGAAGCTTTCTTT.

This clone was counted once. The chain has TRBV7-9 and TRBJ2-3; 7 positions agree with TRBD1. Germline V gene lookup returns CDR1 SEHNR and CDR2 FQNEAQ (reference sequence). The ends lost 3 bases at V and 2 bases at J; junction bases unmatched: 5. There are 15 residues in the CDR3. DNA of the CDR3: TGTGCCAGCAGCTTGGGACAGATAAACACAGATACGCAGTATTTT. Residues: CASSLGQINTDTQYF.

This clone was recorded once. Here the CDR3 DNA reads TGTGCCAGCAGTTACTCGAGGGGGAGTGGGGCCAACGTCCTGACTTTC. Residues: CASSYSRGSGANVLTF. V is TRBV6-5 and J is TRBJ2-6, with D tentatively TRBD1 (6 bases). This CDR3 contains 16 residues. Trimming cost V 0 bases and J 3 bases, with 9 bases left between them. CDR1 and CDR2 from the germline V gene are MNHEY and SVGAGI.

The chain combines TRBV5-8 with TRBJ2-2; 8 bases fit TRBD2. Germline values: CDR1 SGHTS, CDR2 YDEGEE. V lost 4 bases, J lost 4 bases, and 6 bases stayed unmatched. The CDR3 is made up of 15 amino acids. CDR3 in DNA: TGTGCCAGCAGCCTTCCGGGGGGGGTCACCGGGGAGCTGTTTTTT. Translating it yields CASSLPGGVTGELFF.

The genes are TRBV6-6 and TRBJ2-7; D is possibly TRBD1 (6 bases). Germline V gene sequence: CDR1 MNHNY, CDR2 SVGAGI (reference sequence). This CDR3 comprises 13 residues. V lost 5 bases and J lost 2, with 10 bases in between. The CDR3 region has the DNA TGTGCCAGCAGTCAGAACAGGGCCTACGAGCAGTACTTC. It encodes CASSQNRAYEQYF.

The chain uses TRBV4-2 and TRBJ2-2; D not certain. The CDR3 covers 15 residues. Per germline, CDR1 LGHNA and CDR2 YNFKEQ. V was pared by 0 bases and J by 4 bases, with 9 bases between. Here the CDR3 reads CASSQEGGSTGELFF. CDR3 DNA: TGTGCCAGCAGCCAAGAAGGCGGCAGCACCGGGGAGCTGTTTTTT.

The rearrangement links TRBV19 to TRBJ2-7; tentatively, D is TRBD1 (6 bases). This CDR3 region has 16 residues. V shed 7 bases and J shed 1 base, with 20 bases lying between them. Germline V gene lookup returns CDR1 LNHDA and CDR2 SQIVND (reference sequence). The chain's CDR3 is CASTPSDVRGSYEQYF. CDR3 bases: TGTGCCAGTACCCCCTCCGATGTCAGGGGATCCTACGAGCAGTACTTC.

This clone has only a few counts. In DNA form, the CDR3 reads TGCGCCAGCAGCCTCGGGACAGGGATGTCCAATCAGCCCCAGCATTTT. Amino acids: CASSLGTGMSNQPQHF. The chain links TRBV4-1 to TRBJ1-5; 9 nucleotides agree with TRBD1. CDR1 and CDR2 (germline): MGHRA, YSYEKL. The length of the CDR3 is 16 residues. V lost 4 bases and J lost 3; bases outside the gene matches: 7.

V and J are TRBV10-1 and TRBJ2-2; D may match TRBD1 or TRBD2 (5 bases each). The V gene's germline CDR1 is WNHNN and CDR2 SYGVQD (reference sequence). V was clipped by 9 bases and J by 4 bases, with 12 bases between them. The CDR3 contains 13 residues. CDR3 loop: CASSGPFTGELFF. CDR3 coding DNA: TGCGCCAGTTCGGGACCTTTCACCGGGGAGCTGTTTTTT.

This clone was seen many times. The V call is TRBV30, the J call TRBJ1-2, with 9 bases matching TRBD1. V dropped 4 bases and J dropped 6; count of bases not matched to a gene: 15. The CDR3 has 16 residues. Germline assignment: CDR1 GTSNPN and CDR2 SVGIG (reference sequence). CDR3 sequence (DNA): TGTGCCTGGACCCGGGACAGGGTTTCCACCGGGAATGGCTACACCTTC. It is translated as CAWTRDRVSTGNGYTF.

This clone was observed a handful of times. The chain couples TRBV10-3 to TRBJ2-7; D might be TRBD2 (5 bases). The germline CDR1 and CDR2 sequences are ENHRY and SYGVKD. This CDR3 spans 14 amino acids. Deletions cut 11 bases from V and 0 bases from J, with 17 bases between. The CDR3 sequence is CAVARSGSSYEQYF. The CDR3 DNA is TGTGCCGTCGCTCGATCGGGGAGCTCCTACGAGCAGTACTTC.

The rearrangement uses TRBV19 and TRBJ1-1, with D tentatively TRBD1 (6 bases). Germline values: CDR1 LNHDA, CDR2 SQIVND (reference sequence). The CDR3 extends over 13 amino acids. V was shortened by 5 bases and J by 3 bases, with 10 bases between the two germline ends. Here the CDR3 reads CASSQAGDTEAFF. The CDR3 region has the DNA TGTGCCAGTAGTCAAGCAGGGGACACTGAAGCTTTCTTT.

The chain uses TRBV19 and TRBJ1-2, with 7 nucleotides matching TRBD1. J was trimmed by 8 bases and V by 6 bases; bases with no gene match: 12. Per germline, CDR1 LNHDA and CDR2 SQIVND (reference sequence). The CDR3 runs 14 residues. The CDR3 region has the DNA TGTGCCAGTAGACAGGGGTATGTGATGGAAGGCTACACCTTC. Encoded protein: CASRQGYVMEGYTF.

The gene calls are TRBV5-1 and TRBJ2-7, with 7 bases lining up with TRBD1. From germline, CDR1 is SGHRS and CDR2 YFSETQ. J lost 3 bases, V lost 0 bases, and 6 bases had no gene match. There are 15 residues in the CDR3. The CDR3 reads CASSLGDRNNYEQYF. The CDR3 DNA sequence: TGCGCCAGCAGCTTGGGGGACAGAAATAACTACGAGCAGTACTTC.

The rearrangement joins TRBV5-1 to TRBJ1-4; D uncertain. The CDR3 sequence is 16 residues long. Trimming stripped 2 bases from V and 4 bases from J, with 15 bases between. Looked up from germline, CDR1 is SGHRS and CDR2 is YFSETQ. DNA of the CDR3: TGCGCCAGCAGCTTTGAGTTACAGAGTAATAATGAAAAACTGTTTTTT. Encoded protein: CASSFELQSNNEKLFF.

This rearrangement joins TRBV11-3 to TRBJ2-3, with D tentatively TRBD1 (7 bases). Germline V CDR1 and CDR2: SGHNT, YENEEA. The V gene lost 1 base and the J gene lost 3 bases, with 11 bases spanning the gap. CDR3 size: 15 residues. The CDR3 nucleotides are TGTGCCAGCAGCTTAGCAGGGGGGCTTACAGATACGCAGTATTTT. The encoded protein is CASSLAGGLTDTQYF.

This chain links TRBV19 with TRBJ1-5, with D unresolved. CDR3 length: 16 residues. The germline CDR1 and CDR2 sequences are LNHDA and SQIVND (reference sequence). The ends were cut back, 2 bases at V and 3 bases at J, with 14 bases in the middle. CDR3 amino acids: CASSIPISSPNQPQHF. In DNA form, the CDR3 reads TGTGCCAGTAGTATACCTATCAGTAGTCCCAATCAGCCCCAGCATTTT.